A selection of T cell receptor beta chains follows, all from one sample in a study of blood T cells in healthy people across ages. Via MiXCR, TCRdb re-called the 5' RACE reads, giving one row per CDR3 protein. Among some 550,000 distinct CDR3 sequences listed, 45% to 55% were seen once. Sample: blood. Receptors were obtained from a man older than 75 in good health. The CDR3 runs from the conserved cysteine through the conserved F or W. The order of the fields is CDR3 DNA, CDR3 protein, clone size, D gene, J gene, V gene. The D gene is left open where the match is weak. Some rows mark clone size as missing; the rest say once, few, many or name a class of expanded clone.

TGTGCCAGCAGTTACCTCGGGACTACTCAAGAGACCCAGTACTTC CASSYLGTTQETQYF few TRBD2 TRBJ2-5 TRBV6-2/TRBV6-3
TGTGCCAGCAGTTTTGGGGGGGGCCATGAGCAGTTCTTC CASSFGGGHEQFF NA NA TRBJ2-1 TRBV12-3/TRBV12-4
TGTGCCAGCAGCTTAGGGTCGGCCGGAGCGGAACTGTTTTTT CASSLGSAGAELFF NA NA TRBJ1-4 TRBV7-6
TGTGCCAGCACCCTCCTAGCACGGATTAGCAATGAGCAGTTCTTC CASTLLARISNEQFF NA NA TRBJ2-1 TRBV12-3/TRBV12-4
TGTGCCAGCAGTCCTAACAGTAAGAATGAAAAACTGTTTTTT CASSPNSKNEKLFF NA NA TRBJ1-4 TRBV28
TGCAGCGTTGAAGGGGGGCAGGCTTACAAGGAGCAGTTCTTC CSVEGGQAYKEQFF once NA TRBJ2-1 TRBV29-1
TGCAGTGCTCGAAGTCCCTGGGGGGCCCAAGAGACCCAGTACTTC CSARSPWGAQETQYF once NA TRBJ2-5 TRBV20-1
TGTGCCAGCAGTTTAGAGGCGGTAGCGGGAGCGGCAGATACGCAGTATTTT CASSLEAVAGAADTQYF once TRBD2 TRBJ2-3 TRBV12-3/TRBV12-4
TGTGCCAGCATTGGGGCCAACGTCCTGACTTTC CASIGANVLTF NA NA TRBJ2-6 TRBV7-2
TGTGCCAGCAGCCTCCGGACGGAAGGGGGTCAGCCCCAGCATTTT CASSLRTEGGQPQHF NA NA TRBJ1-5 TRBV5-8
TGCAGTGCTAGTGACTTGACAGTTGGGTATGGCTACACCTTC CSASDLTVGYGYTF NA NA TRBJ1-2 TRBV20-1
TGTGCCAGCAGGTTCCAGGGGGTCCGCACAGATACGCAGTATTTT CASRFQGVRTDTQYF few TRBD1 TRBJ2-3 TRBV3-1
TGCAGCGTTGTCTGGGCCGGAAGAGGGACCCAGTACTTC CSVVWAGRGTQYF few NA TRBJ2-5 TRBV29-1
TGTGCCTGGAGCCCTAGCCGATCCTACGAGCAGTACTTC CAWSPSRSYEQYF NA NA TRBJ2-7 TRBV30
TGCGCCAGCAGCTTGGTCCAGGGGAATGATAATGGCTACACCTTC CASSLVQGNDNGYTF NA NA TRBJ1-2 TRBV5-1
TGTGCCAGCAGTGAAGCGAGCGGGAGCTCCTACGAGCAGTACTTC CASSEASGSSYEQYF NA TRBD2 TRBJ2-7 TRBV6-1
TGCAGTGCTCGTGAACCGATGGCCTACGAGCAGTACTTC CSAREPMAYEQYF NA NA TRBJ2-7 TRBV20-1
TGTGCCAGCAGTCCCTGGACTAGCGGGAAATACAATGAGCAGTTCTTC CASSPWTSGKYNEQFF many TRBD2 TRBJ2-1 TRBV6-6
TGTGCCAGCAGCAATCGACAGGGGGCCGGCGAGCAGTACTTC CASSNRQGAGEQYF NA TRBD1 TRBJ2-7 TRBV12-3/TRBV12-4
TGCGCCAGCAGCGTCAAGGGGGACATCTCAGGCACTGAAGCTTTCTTT CASSVKGDISGTEAFF few NA TRBJ1-1 TRBV5-1
TGTGCCTGCAGTTTACCCGGACAGAAGCAGTTCTTC CACSLPGQKQFF once NA TRBJ2-1 TRBV28
TGCGCCAGCAGCCAAGAGCCTAGCGGCCAAGAGACCCAGTACTTC CASSQEPSGQETQYF once TRBD2 TRBJ2-5 TRBV4-3
TGTGCCAGCAGCCCGGGGGACAGGGGAATCTCCTACGAGCAGTACTTC CASSPGDRGISYEQYF NA TRBD1 TRBJ2-7 TRBV7-9